This TCR beta chain was found in a study of blood T cell dynamics during melanoma immunotherapy. Study results and caveats: Whether repertoire-driving clones were melanoma-specific could not be determined.

Using immunoSEQ multiplex PCR, the repertoire was profiled, and TCRdb retains in-frame clones only, with some absent. The sample yields fewer than 1,500 clones, 69% seen once. Germline V gene sequence: CDR1 LGHNA, CDR2 YNFKEQ. The V segment lost 4 bases and the J segment 7 bases; nucleotides outside the gene matches: 6. The CDR3 sequence is 15 residues long. Stated time point: pre-treatment baseline. This clone was recorded a few times. Antigen specificity is unknown. The TCR comes from a human donor with melanoma. This chain links TRBV4-2 with TRBJ2-1, with 11 nucleotides matching TRBD2. This specimen was central memory CD8+ T cells from blood, taken from a patient treated with checkpoint blockade. The chain's CDR3 is CASSRGLAGANEQFF. CDR3 nucleotide sequence: TGTGCCAGCAGCCGAGGACTAGCGGGTGCTAATGAGCAGTTCTTC.